This T cell receptor (beta chain) is drawn from a study of shared clonotypes between healthy human individuals. Only in-frame clones appear in the TCRdb table, and some are missing; sequencing was by immunoSEQ multiplex PCR. The sample has 2 million to 3 million clones, approximately 90% seen once. V dropped 6 bases and J dropped 3; count of bases not matched to a gene: 8. The CDR3 runs 15 residues. Germline V CDR1 and CDR2: MNHEY, SVGAGI. The clonotype was recovered from a man between 18 and 29 years old in good health. Sequencing input: naive CD4+ T cells sorted from blood. The subset here: CD45RA+ positively selected. The chain has TRBV6-5 and TRBJ2-7; 10 nucleotides line up with TRBD2. CDR3 sequence reads: CASSLSGRAVYEQYF. The CDR3, as DNA: TGTGCCAGCAGCCTAAGCGGGAGGGCCGTCTACGAGCAGTACTTC.